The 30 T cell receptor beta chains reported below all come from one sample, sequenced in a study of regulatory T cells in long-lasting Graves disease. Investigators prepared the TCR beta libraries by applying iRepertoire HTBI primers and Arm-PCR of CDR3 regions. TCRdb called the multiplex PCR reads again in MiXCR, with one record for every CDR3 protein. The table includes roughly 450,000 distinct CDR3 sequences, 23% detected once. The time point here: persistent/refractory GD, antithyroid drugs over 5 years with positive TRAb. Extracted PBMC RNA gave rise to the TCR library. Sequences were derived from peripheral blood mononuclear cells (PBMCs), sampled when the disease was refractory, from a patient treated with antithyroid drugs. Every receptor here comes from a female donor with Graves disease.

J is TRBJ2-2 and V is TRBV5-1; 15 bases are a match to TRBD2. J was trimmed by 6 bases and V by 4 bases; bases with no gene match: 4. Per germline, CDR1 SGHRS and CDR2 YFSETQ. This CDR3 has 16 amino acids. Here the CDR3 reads CASSTGLAGGPGELFF. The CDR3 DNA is TGCGCCAGCAGCACGGGACTAGCGGGAGGACCCGGGGAGCTGTTTTTT.

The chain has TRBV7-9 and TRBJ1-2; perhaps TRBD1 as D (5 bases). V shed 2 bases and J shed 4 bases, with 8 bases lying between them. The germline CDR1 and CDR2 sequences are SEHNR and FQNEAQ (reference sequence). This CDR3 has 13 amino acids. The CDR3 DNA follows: TGTGCCAGCAGCTTACGGGACGTCTATGGCTACACCTTC. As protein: CASSLRDVYGYTF.

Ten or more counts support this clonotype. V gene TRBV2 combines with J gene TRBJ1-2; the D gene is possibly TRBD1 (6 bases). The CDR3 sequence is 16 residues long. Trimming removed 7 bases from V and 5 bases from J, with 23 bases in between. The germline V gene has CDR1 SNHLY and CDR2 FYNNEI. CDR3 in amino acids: CASTAGVASFSYGYTF. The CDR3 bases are TGTGCCAGCACCGCAGGGGTCGCGAGCTTTTCTTATGGCTACACCTTC.

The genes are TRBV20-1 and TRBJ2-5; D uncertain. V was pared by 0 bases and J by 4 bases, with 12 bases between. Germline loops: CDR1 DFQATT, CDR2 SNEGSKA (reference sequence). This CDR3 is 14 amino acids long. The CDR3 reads CSARDAKPGETQYF. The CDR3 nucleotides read TGCAGTGCTAGAGACGCTAAGCCTGGAGAGACCCAGTACTTC.

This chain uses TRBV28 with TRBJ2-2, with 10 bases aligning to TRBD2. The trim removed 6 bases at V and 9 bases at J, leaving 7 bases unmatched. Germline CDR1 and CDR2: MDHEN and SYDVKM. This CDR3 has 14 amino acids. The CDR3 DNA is TGTGCCAGCAGCCTAGCGGGGGCCTCCCGGGAGCTGTTTTTT. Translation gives CASSLAGASRELFF.

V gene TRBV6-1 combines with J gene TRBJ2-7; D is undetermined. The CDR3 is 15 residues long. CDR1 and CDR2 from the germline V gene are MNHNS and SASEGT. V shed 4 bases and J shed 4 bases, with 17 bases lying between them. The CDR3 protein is CASSGSGPLSYEQYF. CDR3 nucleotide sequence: TGTGCCAGCAGTGGTTCCGGGCCGCTGAGTTACGAGCAGTACTTC.

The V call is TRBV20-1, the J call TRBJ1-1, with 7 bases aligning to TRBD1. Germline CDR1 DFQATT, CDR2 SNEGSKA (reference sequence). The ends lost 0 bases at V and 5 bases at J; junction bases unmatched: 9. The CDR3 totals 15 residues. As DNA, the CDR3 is TGCAGTGCTAGAGACCCGAGACAGGGTGGAACTGAAGCTTTCTTT. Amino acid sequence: CSARDPRQGGTEAFF.

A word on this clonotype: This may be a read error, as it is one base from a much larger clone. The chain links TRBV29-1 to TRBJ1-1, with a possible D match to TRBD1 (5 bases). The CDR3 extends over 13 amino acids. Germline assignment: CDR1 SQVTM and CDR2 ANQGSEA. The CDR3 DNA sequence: TGCAGCGTTGAAGGGGGGTTGAACGCTGAAGCTTTCTTT. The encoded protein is CSVEGGLNAEAFF.

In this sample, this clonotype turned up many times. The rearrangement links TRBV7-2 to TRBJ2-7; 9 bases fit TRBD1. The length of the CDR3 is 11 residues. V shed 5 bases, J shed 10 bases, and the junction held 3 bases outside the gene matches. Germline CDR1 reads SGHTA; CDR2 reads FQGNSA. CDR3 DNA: TGTGCCAGCAGCCAGGACAGGGGCCAGTACTTC. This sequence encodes CASSQDRGQYF.

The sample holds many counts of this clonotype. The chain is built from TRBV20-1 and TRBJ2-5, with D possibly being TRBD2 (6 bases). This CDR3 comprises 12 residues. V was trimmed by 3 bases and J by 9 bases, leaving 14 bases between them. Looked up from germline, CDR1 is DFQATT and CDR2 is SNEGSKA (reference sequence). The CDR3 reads CSASATSRAQYF. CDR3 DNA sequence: TGCAGTGCTAGTGCGACTAGTCGGGCCCAGTACTTC.

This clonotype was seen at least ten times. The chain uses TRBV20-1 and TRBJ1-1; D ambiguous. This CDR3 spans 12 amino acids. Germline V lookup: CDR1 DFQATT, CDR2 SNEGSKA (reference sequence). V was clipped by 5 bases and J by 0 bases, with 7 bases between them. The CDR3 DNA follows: TGCAGTGCTTTCAAACTGAACACTGAAGCTTTCTTT. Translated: CSAFKLNTEAFF.

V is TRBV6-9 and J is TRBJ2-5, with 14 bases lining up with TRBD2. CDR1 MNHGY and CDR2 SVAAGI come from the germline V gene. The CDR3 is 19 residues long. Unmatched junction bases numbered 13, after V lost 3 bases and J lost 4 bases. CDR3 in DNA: TGTGCCAGCAGTTACGCCGGGACTAGCGGGAGCGGATGGGGAGAGACCCAGTACTTC. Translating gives CASSYAGTSGSGWGETQYF.

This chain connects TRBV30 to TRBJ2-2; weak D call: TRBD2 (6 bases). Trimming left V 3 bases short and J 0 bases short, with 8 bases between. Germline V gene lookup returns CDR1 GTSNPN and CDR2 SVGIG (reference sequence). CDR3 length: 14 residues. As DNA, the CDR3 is TGTGCCTGGAGGGCGGGATCGAACACCGGGGAGCTGTTTTTT. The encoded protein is CAWRAGSNTGELFF.

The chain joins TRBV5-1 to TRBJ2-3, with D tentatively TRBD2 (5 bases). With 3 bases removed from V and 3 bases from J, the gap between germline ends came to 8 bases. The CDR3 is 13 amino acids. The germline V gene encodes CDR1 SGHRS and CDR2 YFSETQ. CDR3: CASSSLVTDTQYF. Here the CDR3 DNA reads TGCGCCAGCAGCTCACTAGTTACAGATACGCAGTATTTT.

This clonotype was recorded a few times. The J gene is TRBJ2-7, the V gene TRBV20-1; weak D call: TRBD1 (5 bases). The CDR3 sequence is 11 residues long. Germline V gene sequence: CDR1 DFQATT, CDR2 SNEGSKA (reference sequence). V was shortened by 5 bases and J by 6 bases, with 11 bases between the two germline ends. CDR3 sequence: CSAYRSAEQYF. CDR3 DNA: TGCAGTGCTTACAGGTCGGCCGAGCAGTACTTC.

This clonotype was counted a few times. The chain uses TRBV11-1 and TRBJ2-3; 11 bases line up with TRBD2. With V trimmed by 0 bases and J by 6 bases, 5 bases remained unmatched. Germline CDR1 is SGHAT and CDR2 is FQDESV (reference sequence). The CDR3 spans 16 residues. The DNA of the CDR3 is TGTGCCAGCAGCTTAGCGAAACTAGCGGGAGCGGATACGCAGTATTTT. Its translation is CASSLAKLAGADTQYF.

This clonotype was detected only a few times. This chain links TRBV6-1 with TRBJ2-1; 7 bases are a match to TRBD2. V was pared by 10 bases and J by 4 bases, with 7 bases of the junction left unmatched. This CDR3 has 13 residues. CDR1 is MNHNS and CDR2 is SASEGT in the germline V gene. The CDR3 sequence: CATLTSAYNEQFF. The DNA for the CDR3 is TGTGCCACCCTTACTAGCGCGTACAATGAGCAGTTCTTC.

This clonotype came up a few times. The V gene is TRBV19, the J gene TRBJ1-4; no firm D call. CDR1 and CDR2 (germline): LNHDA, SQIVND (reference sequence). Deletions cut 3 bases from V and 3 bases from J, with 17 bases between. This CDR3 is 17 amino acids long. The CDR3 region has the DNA TGTGCCAGTAGTATCTTCCAACCATCCGTTGCTAATGAAAAACTGTTTTTT. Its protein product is CASSIFQPSVANEKLFF.

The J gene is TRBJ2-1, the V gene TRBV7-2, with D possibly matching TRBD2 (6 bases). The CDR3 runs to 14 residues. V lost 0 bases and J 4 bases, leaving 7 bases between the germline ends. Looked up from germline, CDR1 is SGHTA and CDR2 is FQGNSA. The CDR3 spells CASSLAREYNEQFF. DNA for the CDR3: TGTGCCAGCAGCTTAGCCCGGGAGTACAATGAGCAGTTCTTC.

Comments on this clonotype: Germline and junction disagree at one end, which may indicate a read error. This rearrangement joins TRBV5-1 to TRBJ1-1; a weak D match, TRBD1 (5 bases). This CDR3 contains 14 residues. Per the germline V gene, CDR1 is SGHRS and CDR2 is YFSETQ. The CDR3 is CASRATELNTETFF. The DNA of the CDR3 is TGCGCCAGCAGGGCGACAGAGCTGAACACTGAAACTTTCTTT.

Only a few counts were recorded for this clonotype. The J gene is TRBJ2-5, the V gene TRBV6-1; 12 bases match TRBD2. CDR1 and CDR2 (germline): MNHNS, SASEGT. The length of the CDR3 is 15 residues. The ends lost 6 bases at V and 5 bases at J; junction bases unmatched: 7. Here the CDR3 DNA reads TGTGCCAGCAGCAAAGGACTAGCGGGAAGGGAGACCCAGTACTTC. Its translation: CASSKGLAGRETQYF.

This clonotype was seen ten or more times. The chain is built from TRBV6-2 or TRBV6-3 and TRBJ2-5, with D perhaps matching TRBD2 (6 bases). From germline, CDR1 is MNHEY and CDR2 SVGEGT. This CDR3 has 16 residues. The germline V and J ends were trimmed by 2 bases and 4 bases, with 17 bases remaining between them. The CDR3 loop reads CASSYHKLDGGETQYF. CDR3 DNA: TGTGCCAGCAGTTACCATAAATTGGACGGGGGAGAGACCCAGTACTTC.

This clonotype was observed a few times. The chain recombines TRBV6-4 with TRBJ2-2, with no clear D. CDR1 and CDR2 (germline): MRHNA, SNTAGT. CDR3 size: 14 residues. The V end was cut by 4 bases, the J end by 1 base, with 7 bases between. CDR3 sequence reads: CASSASRNTGELFF. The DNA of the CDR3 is TGTGCCAGCAGTGCCAGCCGGAACACCGGGGAGCTGTTTTTT.

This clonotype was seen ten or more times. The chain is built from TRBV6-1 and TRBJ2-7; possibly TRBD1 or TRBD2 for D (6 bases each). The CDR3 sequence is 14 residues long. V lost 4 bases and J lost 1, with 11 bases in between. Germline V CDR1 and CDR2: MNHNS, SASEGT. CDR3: CASSGTGRSYEQYF. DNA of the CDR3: TGTGCCAGCAGTGGTACAGGGAGGTCCTACGAGCAGTACTTC.

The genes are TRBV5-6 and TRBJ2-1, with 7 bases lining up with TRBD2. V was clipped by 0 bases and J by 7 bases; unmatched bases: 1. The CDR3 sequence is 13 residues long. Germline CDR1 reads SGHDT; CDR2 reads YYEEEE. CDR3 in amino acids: CASSLAGGNEQFF. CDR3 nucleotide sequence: TGTGCCAGCAGCTTGGCCGGGGGGAATGAGCAGTTCTTC.

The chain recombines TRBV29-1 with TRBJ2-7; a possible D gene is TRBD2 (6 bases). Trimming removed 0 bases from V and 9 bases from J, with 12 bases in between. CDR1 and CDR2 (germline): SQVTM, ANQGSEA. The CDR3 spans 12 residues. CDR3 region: CSVEDRGIAQYF. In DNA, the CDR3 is TGCAGCGTTGAAGATCGGGGGATTGCGCAGTACTTC.

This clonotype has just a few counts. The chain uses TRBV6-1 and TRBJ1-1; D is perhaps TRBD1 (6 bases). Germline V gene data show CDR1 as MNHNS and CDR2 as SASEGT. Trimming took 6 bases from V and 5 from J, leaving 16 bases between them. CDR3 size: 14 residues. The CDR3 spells CASRDGRGLTEAFF. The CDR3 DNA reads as TGTGCCAGCAGAGATGGACGGGGGCTGACTGAAGCTTTCTTT.

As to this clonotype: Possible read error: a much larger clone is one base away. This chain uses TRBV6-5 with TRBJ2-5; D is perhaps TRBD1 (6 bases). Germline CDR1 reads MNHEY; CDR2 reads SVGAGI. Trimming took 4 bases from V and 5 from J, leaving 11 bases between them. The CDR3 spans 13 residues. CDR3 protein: CASSWGQMETQYF. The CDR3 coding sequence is TGTGCCAGCAGTTGGGGGCAGATGGAGACCCAGTACTTC.

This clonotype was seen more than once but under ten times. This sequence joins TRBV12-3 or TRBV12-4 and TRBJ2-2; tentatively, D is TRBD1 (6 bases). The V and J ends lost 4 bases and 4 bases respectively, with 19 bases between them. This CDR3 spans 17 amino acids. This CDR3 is CASSYDLTGQLTGELFF. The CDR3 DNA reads TGTGCCAGCAGTTACGACCTCACGGGACAACTCACCGGGGAGCTGTTTTTT.

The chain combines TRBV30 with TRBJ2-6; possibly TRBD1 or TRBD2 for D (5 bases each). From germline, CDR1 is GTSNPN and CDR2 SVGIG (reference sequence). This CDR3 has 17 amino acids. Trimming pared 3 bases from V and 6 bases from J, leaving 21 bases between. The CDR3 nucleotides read TGTGCCTGGAGCCCTATAGGGACCTTCAGGGTGGCCAACGTCCTGACTTTC. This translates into CAWSPIGTFRVANVLTF.